A single sample is the source of the 18 T cell receptor beta chains below, sequenced in a study of regulatory T cells in long-lasting Graves disease. Both iRepertoire HTBI primers and Arm-PCR of CDR3 regions were used to build the TCR beta libraries. TCRdb redid the calling of the multiplex PCR reads with MiXCR, one entry per CDR3 protein. The repertoire holds some 500,000 distinct CDR3 sequences, with about 13% as singletons. Time point specified: newly diagnosed GD, antithyroid drugs for less than 3 months. PBMC RNA served as the TCR library source. This same sample was also part of a study on T cells in Graves' hyperthyroidism and ophthalmopathy.

The sample consisted of peripheral blood mononuclear cells (PBMCs), taken at new diagnosis, from a patient treated with antithyroid drugs. The receptors come from a man aged 30 to 39 with Graves disease.

This clonotype was detected ten times or more. The chain links TRBV6-1 to TRBJ2-3; 12 nucleotides agree with TRBD2. Germline V CDR1 and CDR2: MNHNS, SASEGT. V shed 7 bases and J 2 bases; nucleotides not matched to a gene: 7. The CDR3 runs 16 residues. The CDR3 reads CASTEGTSGPTDTQYF. The DNA for the CDR3 is TGTGCCAGCACCGAGGGGACTAGCGGGCCCACAGATACGCAGTATTTT.

This clonotype came up many times. The chain is built from TRBV11-3 and TRBJ2-2; D is uncertain. Deletions cut 5 bases from V and 5 bases from J, with 9 bases between. This CDR3 has 13 residues. Per the germline V gene, CDR1 is SGHNT and CDR2 is YENEEA. DNA for the CDR3: TGTGCCAGCAGCCTCGTGGAGACCGGGGAGCTGTTTTTT. Protein sequence: CASSLVETGELFF.

This clonotype has only a few counts. The CDR3 spells CASSLEANQPQHF. The CDR3 DNA sequence: TGTGCCAGCAGCTTAGAAGCTAATCAGCCCCAGCATTTT. The V and J genes are TRBV7-9 and TRBJ1-5, with D uncertain. Germline CDR1 and CDR2: SEHNR and FQNEAQ (reference sequence). CDR3 size: 13 residues. The V gene lost 1 base and the J gene lost 4 bases, with 5 bases spanning the gap.

In regard to this clonotype: A read error is possible here, since a much larger clone lies one base away. V and J are TRBV28 and TRBJ2-1, with a tentative D call TRBD2 (6 bases). Germline V gene lookup returns CDR1 MDHEN and CDR2 SYDVKM. The CDR3 is 15 amino acids. CDR3 in amino acids: CASAPGTFSYSEQFF. The DNA for the CDR3 is TGTGCCAGCGCCCCCGGGACTTTCTCCTACAGTGAGCAGTTCTTC. Full variable domain (rest looked up from reference TRBV28 and TRBJ2-1): DVKVTQSSRYLVKRTGEKVFLECVQDMDHENMFWYRQDPGLGLRLIYFSYDVKMKEKGDIPEGYSVSREKKERFSLILESASTNQTSMYLCASAPGTFSYSEQFFGPGTRLTVL.

The chain has TRBV20-1 and TRBJ2-1, with D possibly matching TRBD2 (5 bases). Germline loops: CDR1 DFQATT, CDR2 SNEGSKA (reference sequence). This CDR3 comprises 15 residues. The V end lost 3 bases, the J end lost 2 bases, and 14 bases lay between the germline ends. The CDR3 protein is CSASVEGAAYNEQFF. The CDR3 DNA reads as TGCAGTGCTAGCGTCGAGGGCGCGGCCTACAATGAGCAGTTCTTC.

Ten or more counts support this clonotype. The rearrangement uses TRBV5-1 and TRBJ1-1; possible D gene TRBD1, 6 bases. Germline V gene lookup returns CDR1 SGHRS and CDR2 YFSETQ. V lost 1 base and J lost 4, with 20 bases in between. This CDR3 has 17 amino acids. Here the CDR3 reads CASSLRTGPTPGTEAFF. The DNA for the CDR3 is TGCGCCAGCAGCTTGAGAACAGGGCCTACCCCCGGCACTGAAGCTTTCTTT. Based on the CDR3 plus reference TRBV5-1 and TRBJ1-1, the full variable domain is KAGVTQTPRYLIKTRGQQVTLSCSPISGHRSVSWYQQTPGQGLQFLFEYFSETQRNKGNFPGRFSGRQFSNSRSEMNVSTLELGDSALYLCASSLRTGPTPGTEAFFGQGTRLTVV.

This clonotype occurred a few times. The chain links TRBV7-9 to TRBJ1-5, with no clear D. This CDR3 spans 13 amino acids. Deletions cut 1 base from V and 5 bases from J, with 6 bases between. The germline V gene has CDR1 SEHNR and CDR2 FQNEAQ (reference sequence). The CDR3 sequence: CASSLEEHQPQHF. The CDR3, as DNA: TGTGCCAGCAGCTTAGAAGAACATCAGCCCCAGCATTTT.

This clonotype was found many times. This sequence joins TRBV20-1 and TRBJ2-3; 7 bases agree with TRBD2. J gave up 6 bases and V 4 bases, and 10 bases lay outside the gene matches. This CDR3 is 14 amino acids long. The V gene's germline CDR1 is DFQATT and CDR2 SNEGSKA (reference sequence). The CDR3 is CSATPLRERDTQYF. For the CDR3, the DNA is TGCAGTGCTACTCCTTTGCGGGAGAGGGATACGCAGTATTTT.

This CDR3 reads CAIREKDRSGELFF. The CDR3 DNA reads as TGTGCCATCAGAGAAAAGGACAGATCCGGGGAGCTGTTTTTT. The V call is TRBV10-3, the J call TRBJ2-2; D might be TRBD1 (6 bases). In germline, CDR1 is ENHRY, CDR2 SYGVKD. The CDR3 has 14 amino acids. The germline V and J ends were trimmed by 6 bases and 6 bases, with 14 bases remaining between them.

This clonotype has more than one count but fewer than ten. The rearrangement links TRBV19 to TRBJ1-1; possibly TRBD1 for D (6 bases). The CDR3 covers 14 residues. Germline-derived CDR1 and CDR2 are LNHDA and SQIVND (reference sequence). V lost 7 bases, J lost 1 base, and 13 bases lay in between. The CDR3: CASMWDKANTEAFF. As DNA, the CDR3 is TGTGCCAGTATGTGGGACAAGGCGAACACTGAAGCTTTCTTT.

This clonotype has more than one count but fewer than ten. The V call is TRBV3-1, the J call TRBJ2-7, with 8 bases aligning to TRBD1. Losses at the gene ends were 5 bases for V and 2 bases for J; bases not matched to a gene: 5. CDR1 is LGHDT, CDR2 YNNKEL, per germline (reference sequence). CDR3 length: 14 amino acids. CDR3 DNA: TGTGCCAGCAGCAGACAGGGGATGACCTACGAGCAGTACTTC. Its protein is CASSRQGMTYEQYF.

The chain uses TRBV15 and TRBJ1-3; the D is unclear. This CDR3 is 14 amino acids long. Germline V gene lookup returns CDR1 LNHNV and CDR2 YYDKDF (reference sequence). The ends were cut back, 5 bases at V and 2 bases at J, with 10 bases in the middle. CDR3 region: CATSPGWAGNTIYF. CDR3 in DNA: TGTGCCACCAGCCCTGGGTGGGCTGGAAACACCATATATTTT.

The table lists this clonotype with many counts. The CDR3 DNA follows: TGTGCCAGCCAGGGAGCGGGTACGGGTGAGCAGTTCTTC. This sequence encodes CASQGAGTGEQFF. The chain couples TRBV7-9 to TRBJ2-1; tentative D call: TRBD2 (6 bases). The V end lost 8 bases, the J end lost 9 bases, and 17 bases lay between the germline ends. Germline V gives CDR1 SEHNR, CDR2 FQNEAQ (reference sequence). The CDR3 consists of 13 residues.

To note about this clonotype: A much larger clone lies one base from this, so it may be a read error. CDR3: CASRGIDTGELFF. In DNA form, the CDR3 reads TGTGCCAGCAGGGGTATCGACACCGGGGAGCTGTTTTTT. The rearrangement links TRBV6-1 to TRBJ2-2, with no clear D. Germline V CDR1 and CDR2: MNHNS, SASEGT. CDR3 length: 13 residues. V lost 6 bases to trimming and J lost 3 bases, with 8 bases between them.

The V and J genes are TRBV3-1 and TRBJ2-3, with 9 bases fitting TRBD2. The trim removed 5 bases at V and 5 bases at J, leaving 11 bases unmatched. The germline CDR1 and CDR2 sequences are LGHDT and YNNKEL (reference sequence). The CDR3 extends over 16 amino acids. DNA for the CDR3: TGTGCCAGCAGCTTGCTAGCGGGAAGTTCGGGAGATACGCAGTATTTT. It codes for CASSLLAGSSGDTQYF.

The V call is TRBV7-9, the J call TRBJ1-4, with D maybe TRBD1 (5 bases). This CDR3 has 16 amino acids. CDR1 and CDR2 from the germline V gene are SEHNR and FQNEAQ (reference sequence). Trimming removed 5 bases from V and 4 bases from J, with 17 bases in between. The CDR3 sequence is CASSPAGKGVNEKLFF. DNA for the CDR3: TGTGCCAGCAGCCCCGCGGGGAAAGGGGTTAATGAAAAACTGTTTTTT.

The V gene is TRBV10-1, the J gene TRBJ2-7; 10 nucleotides line up with TRBD1. Germline loops: CDR1 WNHNN, CDR2 SYGVQD (reference sequence). The CDR3 is 12 residues long. V lost 6 bases, J lost 6 bases, and 2 bases stayed unmatched. Written as DNA, the CDR3 is TGCGCCAGCAGAAGGACAGGGGGCGAGCAGTACTTC. Protein: CASRRTGGEQYF.

This clonotype appeared a single time. The chain joins TRBV4-2 to TRBJ1-2; D is uncertain. V lost 0 bases and J lost 1, with 12 bases in between. CDR3 length: 16 amino acids. Germline loops: CDR1 LGHNA, CDR2 YNFKEQ. The CDR3 DNA reads as TGTGCCAGCAGCCAAGATAAAGGCCTAATTAACTATGGCTACACCTTC. Protein: CASSQDKGLINYGYTF.